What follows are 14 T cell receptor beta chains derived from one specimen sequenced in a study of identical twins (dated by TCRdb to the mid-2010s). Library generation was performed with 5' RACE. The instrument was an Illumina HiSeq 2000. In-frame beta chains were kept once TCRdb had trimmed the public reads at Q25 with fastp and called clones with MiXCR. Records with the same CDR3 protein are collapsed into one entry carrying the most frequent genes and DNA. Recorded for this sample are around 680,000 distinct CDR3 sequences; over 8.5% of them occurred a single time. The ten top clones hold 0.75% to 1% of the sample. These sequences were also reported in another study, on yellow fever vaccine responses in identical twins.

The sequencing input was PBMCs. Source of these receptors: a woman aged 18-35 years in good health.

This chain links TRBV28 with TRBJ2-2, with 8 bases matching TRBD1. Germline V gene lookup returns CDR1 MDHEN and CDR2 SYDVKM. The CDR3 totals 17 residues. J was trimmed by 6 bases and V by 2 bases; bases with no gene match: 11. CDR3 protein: CASSLTGGQVFPGELFF. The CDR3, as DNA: TGTGCCAGCAGTTTAACCGGGGGACAGGTGTTTCCCGGGGAGCTGTTTTTT.

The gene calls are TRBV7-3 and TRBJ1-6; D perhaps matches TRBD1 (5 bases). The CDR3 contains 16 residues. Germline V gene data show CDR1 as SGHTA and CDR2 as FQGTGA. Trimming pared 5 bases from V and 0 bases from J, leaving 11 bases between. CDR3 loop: CASSRQGSSYNSPLHF. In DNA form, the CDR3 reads TGTGCCAGCAGCCGCCAGGGCAGCTCCTATAATTCACCCCTCCACTTT.

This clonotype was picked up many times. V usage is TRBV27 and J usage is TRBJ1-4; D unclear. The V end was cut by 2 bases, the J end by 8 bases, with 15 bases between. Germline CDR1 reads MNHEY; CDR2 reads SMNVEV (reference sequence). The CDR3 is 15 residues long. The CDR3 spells CASSLRVTLQEKLFF. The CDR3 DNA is TGTGCCAGCAGTTTAAGAGTTACCCTTCAGGAAAAACTGTTTTTT.

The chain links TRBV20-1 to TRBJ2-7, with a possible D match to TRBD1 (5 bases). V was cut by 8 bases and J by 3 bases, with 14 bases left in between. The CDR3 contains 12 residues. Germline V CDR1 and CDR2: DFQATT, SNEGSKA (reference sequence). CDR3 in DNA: TGCAGTACAGGAATAGGGCTCTACGAGCAGTACTTC. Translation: CSTGIGLYEQYF.

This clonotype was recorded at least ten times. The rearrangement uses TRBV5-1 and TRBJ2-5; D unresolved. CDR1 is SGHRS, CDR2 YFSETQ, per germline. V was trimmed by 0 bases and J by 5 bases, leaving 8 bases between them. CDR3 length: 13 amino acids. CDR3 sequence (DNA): TGCGCCAGCAGCTTGGCCGGTTTTGAGACCCAGTACTTC. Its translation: CASSLAGFETQYF.

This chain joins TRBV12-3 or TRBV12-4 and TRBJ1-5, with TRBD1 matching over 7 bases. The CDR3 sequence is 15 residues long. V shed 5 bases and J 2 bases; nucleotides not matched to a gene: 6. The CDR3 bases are TGTGCCAGCAGTGCCCCGACAGGGCGCAATCAGCCCCAGCATTTT. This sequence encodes CASSAPTGRNQPQHF.

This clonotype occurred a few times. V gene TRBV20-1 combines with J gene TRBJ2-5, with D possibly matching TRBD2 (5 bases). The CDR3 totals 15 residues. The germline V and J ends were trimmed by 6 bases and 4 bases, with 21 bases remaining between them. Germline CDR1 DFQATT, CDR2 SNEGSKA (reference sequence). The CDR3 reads CSARAETIPPETQYF. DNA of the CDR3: TGCAGTGCCCGAGCGGAGACTATCCCCCCAGAGACCCAGTACTTC.

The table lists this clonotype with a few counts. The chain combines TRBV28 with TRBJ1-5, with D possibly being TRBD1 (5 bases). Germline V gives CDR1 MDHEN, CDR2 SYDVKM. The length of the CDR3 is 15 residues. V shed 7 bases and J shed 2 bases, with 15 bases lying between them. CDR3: CASNLGVSGNQPQHF. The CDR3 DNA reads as TGTGCCAGCAACCTGGGGGTGTCGGGCAATCAGCCCCAGCATTTT.

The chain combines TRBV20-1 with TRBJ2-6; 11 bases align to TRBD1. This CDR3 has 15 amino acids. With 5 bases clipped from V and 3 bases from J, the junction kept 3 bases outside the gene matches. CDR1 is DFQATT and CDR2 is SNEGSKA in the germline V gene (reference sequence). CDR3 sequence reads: CSAGDRGVGANVLTF. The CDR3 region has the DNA TGCAGTGCTGGGGACAGGGGGGTTGGGGCCAACGTCCTGACTTTC.

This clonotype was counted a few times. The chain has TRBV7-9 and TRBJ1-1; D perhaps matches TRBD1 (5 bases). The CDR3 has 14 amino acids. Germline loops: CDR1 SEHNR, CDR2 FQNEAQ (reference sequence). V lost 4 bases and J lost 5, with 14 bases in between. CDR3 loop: CASSYQAGKTEAFF. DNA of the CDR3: TGTGCCAGCAGCTATCAAGCAGGGAAAACTGAAGCTTTCTTT.

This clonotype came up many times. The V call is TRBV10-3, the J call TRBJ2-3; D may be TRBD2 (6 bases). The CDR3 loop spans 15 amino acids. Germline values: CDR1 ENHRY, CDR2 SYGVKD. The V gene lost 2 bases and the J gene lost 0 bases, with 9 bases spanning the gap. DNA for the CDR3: TGTGCCATCAGTGAGCGTACTAGCAGCACAGATACGCAGTATTTT. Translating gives CAISERTSSTDTQYF.

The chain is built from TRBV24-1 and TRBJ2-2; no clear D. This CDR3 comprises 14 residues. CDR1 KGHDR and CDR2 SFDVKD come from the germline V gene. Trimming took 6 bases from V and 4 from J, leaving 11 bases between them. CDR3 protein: CATSPIGATGELFF. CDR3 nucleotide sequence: TGTGCCACCAGTCCCATAGGAGCCACCGGGGAGCTGTTTTTT.

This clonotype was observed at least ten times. The CDR3 DNA is TGTGCCAGCAGTTTGTCGCGGGGCTCCTACGAGCAGTACTTC. Protein product: CASSLSRGSYEQYF. This sequence joins TRBV27 and TRBJ2-7, with a tentative D call TRBD2 (6 bases). The V end lost 3 bases, the J end lost 0 bases, and 9 bases lay between the germline ends. In germline, CDR1 is MNHEY, CDR2 SMNVEV (reference sequence). This CDR3 comprises 14 residues.

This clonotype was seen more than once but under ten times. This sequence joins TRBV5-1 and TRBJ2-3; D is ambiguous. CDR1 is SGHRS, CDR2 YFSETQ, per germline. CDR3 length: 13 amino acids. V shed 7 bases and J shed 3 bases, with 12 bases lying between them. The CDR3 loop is CASSQGATDTQYF. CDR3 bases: TGCGCCAGCTCCCAAGGAGCAACAGATACGCAGTATTTT.